This T cell receptor beta chain was found in a study of T cell repertoires in cytomegalovirus infection. Study-wide context: Recently described HLA-C-restricted plus well-studied HLA-B-restricted CMV epitopes were used. Public TCR beta signatures provided an indication of both CMV infection and a matching HLA type.

Study-wide points: Based on cumulative public TCR beta family frequency, carriers of CMV plus the relevant HLA were identified.

V dropped 5 bases and J dropped 4 bases, with 12 bases sitting between them. Per the germline V gene, CDR1 is SGHTA and CDR2 is FQGNSA. CDR3 size: 15 residues. TCRdb processed the reads anew with MiXCR; each CDR3 protein has one entry. Of hundreds of thousands of distinct CDR3 sequences in the sample, around a third are singletons; the top ten hold about 18%. This clonotype was counted only a few times. Antigen specificity is unknown. The receptor was isolated from a human donor in good health (CMV status not recorded). Some clones in this sample may be carry-over from other donors' samples. The sample was cultured PBMCs, taken from culture after CMV antigen stimulation. The rearrangement uses TRBV7-2 and TRBJ2-6; D perhaps matches TRBD2 (5 bases). The CDR3 DNA sequence: TGTGCCAGCAGCCCCTGGGAGTCCGGGGCCAACGTCCTGACTTTC. Protein sequence: CASSPWESGANVLTF.